This T cell receptor beta chain came from a study of post-analysis software for immune sequencing data. Study results and caveats: Elevated frequency relative to controls characterized roughly 5 TRBV segments in patients, TRBV5-6, TRBV5-1 and TRBV20-1 among them. Samples from one preparation batch, clustered by F measure, grouped strongly together.

This clonotype was recorded a few times. Its antigen is undetermined. The authors incorporated unique molecular identifiers into the TCR beta cDNA libraries. Input populations of about 0.95 to 10 million T cells gave rise to 500,000 to 600,000 cDNA molecules. Each CDR3 protein gets one entry after TCRdb re-called the PCR reads with MiXCR. The sample lists hundreds of thousands of distinct CDR3 sequences; about 53% were seen once. The V gene's germline CDR1 is SQVTM and CDR2 ANQGSEA. Trimming took off 6 bases at V and 0 bases at J, with 11 bases between the two ends. CDR3 length equals 13 residues. V gene TRBV29-1 combines with J gene TRBJ1-2; possible D gene TRBD1, 5 bases. Sequenced material: blood. The sequence derives from a girl aged 10 to 17 with multiple sclerosis. CDR3 loop: CSVGDSSNYGYTF. Here the CDR3 DNA reads TGCAGCGTGGGCGACAGTTCTAACTATGGCTACACCTTC.